The 5 T cell receptor beta chains reported below all come from one sample, sequenced in a study of PD-1 blockade in mismatch repair-deficient tumors. Time point: roughly 10-day in vitro stimulation with candidate neoantigen peptide 2. These receptors' antigens are unknown. Produced via immunoSEQ multiplex PCR; TCRdb's table is partial and in-frame only. In the table there are some 10,000 clones, around 86% of which are singletons. This sample comprised cells cultured in vitro, obtained from a patient treated with pembrolizumab. All receptors come from an adult with mismatch repair-deficient cancer.

The chain couples TRBV28 to TRBJ1-5; 8 nucleotides match TRBD1. The CDR3 runs 15 residues. Trimming cost V 3 bases and J 6 bases; bases outside gene matches: 7. Germline assignment: CDR1 MDHEN and CDR2 SYDVKM. The CDR3 coding sequence is TGTGCCAGCAGTTTTTTACAGGGGGAAAGTCAGCCCCAGCATTTT. It is translated as CASSFLQGESQPQHF. Supplemented by reference TRBV28 and TRBJ1-5, the full variable domain reads DVKVTQSSRYLVKRTGEKVFLECVQDMDHENMFWYRQDPGLGLRLIYFSYDVKMKEKGDIPEGYSVSREKKERFSLILESASTNQTSMYLCASSFLQGESQPQHFGDGTRLSIL.

CDR3 coding DNA: TGTGCCAGCAGCGTAGGTAGGGTTGGTCAGCCCCAGCATTTT. This sequence encodes CASSVGRVGQPQHF. The genes are TRBV9 and TRBJ1-5; D unresolved. Germline V gives CDR1 SGDLS, CDR2 YYNGEE. This CDR3 has 14 residues. Trimming pared 0 bases from V and 6 bases from J, leaving 10 bases between.

The V gene is TRBV4-1, the J gene TRBJ1-3; D remains ambiguous. The germline gives CDR1 MGHRA, CDR2 YSYEKL. V lost 1 base and J lost 1, with 17 bases in between. The CDR3 length is 18 residues. In nucleotides, the CDR3 is TGCGCCAGCAGCCAAGGGTTGGGTCAAGGGCTTTCTGGAAACACCATATATTTT. Its protein is CASSQGLGQGLSGNTIYF.

The V call is TRBV9, the J call TRBJ1-2, with 7 bases lining up with TRBD1. Germline V lookup: CDR1 SGDLS, CDR2 YYNGEE. Trimming cost V 4 bases and J 3 bases; bases outside gene matches: 6. The CDR3 consists of 14 residues. CDR3 bases: TGTGCCAGCAGCCCTCGACAGGGTGACTATGGCTACACCTTC. Protein sequence: CASSPRQGDYGYTF.

The genes are TRBV6-1 and TRBJ2-7; TRBD1 is a possible D gene (6 bases). The germline V gene encodes CDR1 MNHNS and CDR2 SASEGT. The CDR3 is 16 amino acids. V was trimmed by 0 bases and J by 2 bases, leaving 14 bases between them. The CDR3 DNA sequence: TGTGCCAGCAGTGAAGCGTTGAACGGGGACACCTACGAGCAGTACTTC. This sequence encodes CASSEALNGDTYEQYF.